The 21 T cell receptor beta chains in this list originate from one sample, sequenced in a study of cytomegalovirus exposure and HLA in healthy donors. Primers for the PCR totalled 60 Vbeta and 13 Jbeta. Clones were read by immunoSEQ multiplex PCR, and TCRdb kept only the in-frame ones, dropping some. The sample has 120,000 or so clones; around 84% are singletons. The source material was PBMCs. These receptors all come from a woman in her forties in good health and CMV-seronegative.

The rearrangement uses TRBV6-1 and TRBJ2-3; D ambiguous. Germline loops: CDR1 MNHNS, CDR2 SASEGT. V lost 3 bases and J lost 4, with 17 bases in between. This CDR3 is 16 amino acids long. The CDR3 sequence is CASSDLVARGSDTQYF. CDR3 DNA sequence: TGTGCCAGCAGTGATTTGGTAGCCCGCGGCTCAGATACGCAGTATTTT.

This chain uses TRBV7-3 with TRBJ2-2; the D is unclear. CDR3 length: 13 residues. Trimming shortened V by 4 bases and J by 1 base, and 4 bases separated the two germline ends. From germline, CDR1 is SGHTA and CDR2 FQGTGA. CDR3 residues: CASSSGNTGELFF. DNA for the CDR3: TGTGCCAGCAGCTCAGGGAACACCGGGGAGCTGTTTTTT. Full variable domain (missing parts from reference TRBV7-3 and TRBJ2-2): GAGVSQTPSNKVTEKGKYVELRCDPISGHTALYWYRQSLGQGPEFLIYFQGTGAADDSGLPNDRFFAVRPEGSVSTLKIQRTERGDSAVYLCASSSGNTGELFFGEGSRLTVL.

The chain links TRBV2 to TRBJ2-3, with a possible D match to TRBD1 (6 bases). V was trimmed by 1 base and J by 0 bases, leaving 8 bases between them. The CDR3 is 15 amino acids. Germline CDR1 is SNHLY and CDR2 is FYNNEI. This CDR3 is CASSEGTASTDTQYF. CDR3 in DNA: TGTGCCAGCAGTGAAGGGACAGCTAGCACAGATACGCAGTATTTT.

This sequence joins TRBV28 and TRBJ2-7; 9 bases map to TRBD2. This CDR3 has 15 residues. J was trimmed by 4 bases and V by 5 bases; bases with no gene match: 9. Germline CDR1 and CDR2: MDHEN and SYDVKM. In nucleotides, the CDR3 is TGTGCCAGCAGTCCCACGGGTAGCGGGAGTTACGAGCAGTACTTC. It encodes CASSPTGSGSYEQYF.

The V gene is TRBV5-1, the J gene TRBJ2-5, with D possibly matching TRBD2 (5 bases). With 3 bases removed from V and 5 bases from J, the gap between germline ends came to 14 bases. The germline V gene encodes CDR1 SGHRS and CDR2 YFSETQ. The CDR3 runs 14 residues. The CDR3 loop reads CASSSIRESETQYF. The DNA for the CDR3 is TGCGCCAGCAGCTCCATACGGGAATCGGAGACCCAGTACTTC.

J is TRBJ2-2 and V is TRBV28, with 7 bases identical to TRBD1. This CDR3 is 14 amino acids long. From germline, CDR1 is MDHEN and CDR2 SYDVKM. V shed 10 bases, J shed 5 bases, and the junction held 10 bases outside the gene matches. CDR3 DNA: TGTGCCACCCTATTAGGGGGCTGGACCGGGGAGCTGTTTTTT. Amino acids: CATLLGGWTGELFF.

The V gene is TRBV27, the J gene TRBJ2-7, with a possible D match to TRBD2 (5 bases). The CDR3 spans 15 residues. V lost 3 bases and J 2 bases, leaving 14 bases between the germline ends. Looked up from germline, CDR1 is MNHEY and CDR2 is SMNVEV (reference sequence). The CDR3 coding sequence is TGTGCCAGCAGTTTGGCTATGGGAGTAGCCTACGAGCAGTACTTC. It specifies CASSLAMGVAYEQYF.

The chain links TRBV27 to TRBJ1-5, with D perhaps TRBD1 (6 bases). The germline gives CDR1 MNHEY, CDR2 SMNVEV (reference sequence). This CDR3 has 14 residues. Deletions cut 5 bases from V and 2 bases from J, with 10 bases between. CDR3 sequence: CASSAGTRNQPQHF. In nucleotides, the CDR3 is TGTGCCAGCAGTGCCGGGACACGCAATCAGCCCCAGCATTTT.

To note about this clone: One junction end does not reproduce the germline sequence, and a read error may be involved. CDR3 coding DNA: TGTGCCAGCACGAGGGAGGCCTCGGCCAAAAACAGTCAGTACTTC. This encodes CASTREASAKNSQYF. The rearrangement links TRBV2 to TRBJ2-4; D is perhaps TRBD2 (6 bases). CDR1 is SNHLY and CDR2 is FYNNEI in the germline V gene. This CDR3 spans 15 amino acids. Filled out from reference TRBV2 and TRBJ2-4, the complete variable domain reads EPEVTQTPSHQVTQMGQEVILRCVPISNHLYFYWYRQILGQKVEFLVSFYNNEISEKSEIFDDQFSVERPDGSNFTLKIRSTKLEDSAMYFCASTREASAKNSQYFGAGTRLSVL.

This clone turned up a few times. The chain joins TRBV29-1 to TRBJ1-2, with a tentative D call TRBD1 (6 bases). V lost 7 bases and J 5 bases, leaving 17 bases between the germline ends. The CDR3 has 13 amino acids. The germline gives CDR1 SQVTM, CDR2 ANQGSEA. CDR3 bases: TGCAGCGCCTCCTCCGGGACAAGATATGGCTACACCTTC. It yields the protein CSASSGTRYGYTF.

V gene TRBV28 combines with J gene TRBJ1-2, with D possibly matching TRBD1 (6 bases). Germline values: CDR1 MDHEN, CDR2 SYDVKM. The CDR3 consists of 14 residues. V dropped 6 bases and J dropped 0 bases, with 11 bases sitting between them. The CDR3 DNA is TGTGCCAGCAGCCGACAGGAAGCTAACTATGGCTACACCTTC. Protein sequence: CASSRQEANYGYTF.

The chain recombines TRBV5-5 with TRBJ2-7; 8 bases are a match to TRBD2. The CDR3 has 15 residues. V lost 1 base, J lost 0 bases, and 3 bases stayed unmatched. Looked up from germline, CDR1 is SGHKS and CDR2 is YYEKEE (reference sequence). The CDR3 bases are TGTGCCAGCAGCTTGACTAGCGGACACTCCTACGAGCAGTACTTC. Translating gives CASSLTSGHSYEQYF. Together with reference TRBV5-5 and TRBJ2-7, the CDR3 gives the full variable domain: DAGVTQSPTHLIKTRGQQVTLRCSPISGHKSVSWYQQVLGQGPQFIFQYYEKEERGRGNFPDRFSARQFPNYSSELNVNALLLGDSALYLCASSLTSGHSYEQYFGPGTRLTVT.

The J gene is TRBJ1-2, the V gene TRBV28, with D unresolved. The CDR3 consists of 12 residues. Germline CDR1 reads MDHEN; CDR2 reads SYDVKM. Between the trimmed V and J ends, which lost 4 bases and 6 bases, there was a span of 9 bases. The CDR3 loop is CASSSTGDGYTF. CDR3 coding DNA: TGTGCCAGCAGTTCGACCGGGGATGGCTACACCTTC.

The rearrangement links TRBV10-3 to TRBJ2-7; 9 nucleotides match TRBD1. V dropped 10 bases and J dropped 6; count of bases not matched to a gene: 10. CDR1 and CDR2 (germline): ENHRY, SYGVKD. The length of the CDR3 is 13 residues. Here the CDR3 reads CASGPGQGLEQYF. For the CDR3, the DNA is TGTGCCAGCGGGCCGGGACAGGGCCTCGAGCAGTACTTC.

The chain uses TRBV18 and TRBJ1-4; D ambiguous. Germline V lookup: CDR1 KGHSH, CDR2 LQKENI. Between the trimmed V and J ends, which lost 1 base and 8 bases, there was a span of 11 bases. The CDR3 length is 14 residues. CDR3 sequence (DNA): TGTGCCAGCTCACCACTCCGTTCGGTGGAAAAACTGTTTTTT. Translated: CASSPLRSVEKLFF.

The V gene is TRBV5-6, the J gene TRBJ1-2; 10 bases are shared with TRBD1. Trimming cost V 4 bases and J 0 bases; bases outside gene matches: 3. The CDR3 totals 15 residues. The germline V gene encodes CDR1 SGHDT and CDR2 YYEEEE. The CDR3: CASSGGTGANYGYTF. CDR3 in DNA: TGTGCCAGCAGCGGGGGGACAGGGGCTAACTATGGCTACACCTTC.

The V call is TRBV6-5, the J call TRBJ2-7; TRBD2 agrees at 11 bases. V lost 7 bases to trimming and J lost 2 bases; unmatched junction nucleotides: 7. CDR1 and CDR2 from the germline V gene are MNHEY and SVGAGI. There are 15 residues in the CDR3. The CDR3 DNA reads TGTGCCAGCACCCCTCTAGCGGGAGGACCCTACGAGCAGTACTTC. Protein product: CASTPLAGGPYEQYF.

The chain is built from TRBV5-5 and TRBJ1-2, with 8 nucleotides matching TRBD1. CDR1 SGHKS and CDR2 YYEKEE come from the germline V gene (reference sequence). This CDR3 is built from 15 residues. The trim removed 2 bases at V and 6 bases at J, leaving 9 bases unmatched. CDR3 nucleotide sequence: TGTGCCAGCAGCTTAGGCTCGACAGGGGACGATGGCTACACCTTC. Translation: CASSLGSTGDDGYTF.

The V gene is TRBV2, the J gene TRBJ2-6; D not resolved. Trimming pared 7 bases from V and 0 bases from J, leaving 7 bases between. CDR3 length: 14 amino acids. Germline loops: CDR1 SNHLY, CDR2 FYNNEI. CDR3 bases: TGTGCCAGCATGTATCCCTCTGGGGCCAACGTCCTGACTTTC. Translating it yields CASMYPSGANVLTF.

This clone was detected once. The genes are TRBV9 and TRBJ2-7; maybe TRBD2 (7 bases). Germline CDR1 is SGDLS and CDR2 is YYNGEE. Trimming took 4 bases from V and 7 from J, leaving 15 bases between them. CDR3 length equals 13 residues. This chain's CDR3 is CASSQGGAREQYF. The CDR3 region has the DNA TGTGCCAGCAGCCAAGGGGGGGCTAGGGAGCAGTACTTC.

Only a few counts were recorded for this clone. The V call is TRBV5-6, the J call TRBJ2-5; 9 nucleotides agree with TRBD1. The trim removed 4 bases at V and 10 bases at J, leaving 11 bases unmatched. The CDR3 is 14 residues long. Germline CDR1 is SGHDT and CDR2 is YYEEEE. In DNA form, the CDR3 reads TGTGCCAGCAGCCCACCCGGGACAGGGATGAACCAGTACTTC. Amino acid sequence: CASSPPGTGMNQYF.